There are a few counts of the clone carrying this T cell receptor (beta chain). Its antigen remains unidentified. RNA transcripts gave rise to amplified TCR beta CDR3 regions. First-round RT-PCR with HTBI primers amplified the TCR CDR3 region. MiXCR was run by TCRdb on the multiplex PCR reads, yielding one entry per CDR3 protein. The sample has around 300,000 distinct CDR3 sequences, approximately 21% seen once; the top ten hold over 55%. This sample was included in a study of T cells in Graves' hyperthyroidism and ophthalmopathy. Study summary: Any treatment followed the collection of peripheral blood at initial diagnosis. Study results and caveats: Ophthalmopathy onset followed model prediction by a median approximately 6.2 months.

Source material for PBMCs was less than 12 ml fresh peripheral blood. This CDR3 contains 16 residues. V was cut by 0 bases and J by 4 bases, with 14 bases left in between. Germline-derived CDR1 and CDR2 are SGHRS and YFSETQ. V usage is TRBV5-1 and J usage is TRBJ1-3, with D possibly being TRBD1 (5 bases). The sequence came from a man aged 25-45 years with Graves' ophthalmopathy. Sequencing was carried out using blood. For the CDR3, the DNA is TGCGCCAGCAGCTTGGCCGTCGGGGCGCGAGGAAACACCATATATTTT. It is translated as CASSLAVGARGNTIYF.